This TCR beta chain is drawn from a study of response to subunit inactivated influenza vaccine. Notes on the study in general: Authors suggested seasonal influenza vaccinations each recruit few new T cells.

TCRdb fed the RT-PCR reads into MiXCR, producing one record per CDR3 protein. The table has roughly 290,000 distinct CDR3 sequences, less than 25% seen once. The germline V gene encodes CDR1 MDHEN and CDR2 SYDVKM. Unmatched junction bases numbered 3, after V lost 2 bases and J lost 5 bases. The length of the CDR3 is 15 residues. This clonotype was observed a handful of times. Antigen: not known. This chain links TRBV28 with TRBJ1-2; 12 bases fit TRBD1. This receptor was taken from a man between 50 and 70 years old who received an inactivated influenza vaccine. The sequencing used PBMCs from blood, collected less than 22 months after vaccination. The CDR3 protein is CASSLGTGGQYGYTF. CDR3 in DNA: TGTGCCAGCAGTTTAGGGACAGGGGGCCAGTATGGCTACACCTTC.